This T cell receptor beta chain was profiled in a study of T-cell memory formation after mild COVID-19. Study-wide background: TCR clusters showed largely donor specificity.

Each CDR3 protein is one row after TCRdb ran MiXCR on the 5' RACE reads. The sample has around 100,000 distinct CDR3 sequences, over 20% seen once. The sequenced material came from PBMCs or a T cell subset sorted from them (not recorded which). The origin of this receptor is a man aged 18 to 35 who had mild COVID-19 (a few samples of this study predate the infection). Cell type and time point are not known.

The CDR3 loop is CASSFTIAGASTDTQYF. The DNA for the CDR3 is TGTGCCAGCAGTTTTACTATAGCGGGGGCGAGCACAGATACGCAGTATTTT. V and J are TRBV6-5 and TRBJ2-3, with 9 bases that match TRBD2. J gave up 0 bases and V 4 bases, and 8 bases lay outside the gene matches. The CDR3 covers 17 residues. In germline, CDR1 is MNHEY, CDR2 SVGAGI.